This T cell receptor (beta chain) was sequenced during a study of T-cell reconstitution after alpha-beta-depleted transplantation in children. Preparation of the TCRbeta library involved a method that used unique molecular identifiers. MiXCR was run by TCRdb on the PCR reads, yielding one entry per CDR3 protein. The sample lists under 300,000 distinct CDR3 sequences; around 10% were seen once. Study-wide points: The origin of high day-60 TCRbeta diversity in some patients lay in surviving recipient T cells and thymic progenitors. T-cell counts and diversity at one year following transplant were attributed mainly to newly produced T cells.

This clonotype was detected many times. Its antigen is not known. V was clipped by 1 base and J by 1 base, with 4 bases between them. CDR3 length equals 14 residues. Germline assignment: CDR1 LGHNA and CDR2 YSLEER. The rearrangement links TRBV4-3 to TRBJ1-4; no definite D call. This clonotype was obtained from a male patient aged 2 to 10 who had a stem cell transplant for chronic granulomatous disease, so the T cells may come from the graft donor. The starting material was peripheral blood, obtained 180 days after TCRalphabeta/CD19-depleted stem cell transplant. CDR3 residues: CASSQGRTNEKLFF. As DNA, the CDR3 is TGCGCCAGCAGCCAAGGCAGAACTAATGAAAAACTGTTTTTT.